What follows are 24 T cell receptor beta chains derived from one specimen sequenced in a study of CD8 T cells in ankylosing spondylitis. From the 5' RACE reads, TCRdb called clonotypes with MiXCR, one entry per CDR3 protein. The table includes about 840,000 distinct CDR3 sequences, about 11% detected once. The antigens these receptors bind are not known. Findings and caveats of the study: It appeared that ankylosing spondylitis blood was characterized by a TCR beta motif of several highly homologous variants.

Material: blood, either unsorted or a sorted T cell fraction (not recorded which). These receptors originate from a male donor with ankylosing spondylitis.

The chain recombines TRBV2 with TRBJ1-5; 7 nucleotides agree with TRBD1. The germline V gene encodes CDR1 SNHLY and CDR2 FYNNEI. J was trimmed by 6 bases and V by 7 bases; bases with no gene match: 15. The CDR3 loop spans 16 amino acids. DNA for the CDR3: TGTGCCAGCAAAAGCCAGGGGGGGAAGGGTTTTCAGCCCCAGCATTTT. It is translated as CASKSQGGKGFQPQHF.

This clonotype was detected only a few times. V and J are TRBV20-1 and TRBJ2-2; TRBD2 aligns across 12 bases. V gave up 2 bases and J gave up 6 bases; unmatched junction bases: 4. CDR1 and CDR2 (germline): DFQATT, SNEGSKA (reference sequence). This CDR3 has 15 amino acids. CDR3 DNA: TGCAGTGCTAGATCTAGCGGGAGGGCCTCCGGGGAGCTGTTTTTT. Translating gives CSARSSGRASGELFF.

The CDR3 region is CASSEAYQPQHF. In DNA form, the CDR3 reads TGTGCCAGCAGTGAAGCATATCAGCCCCAGCATTTT. This chain uses TRBV6-1 with TRBJ1-5; D call uncertain. The V end was cut by 0 bases, the J end by 5 bases, with 2 bases between. The length of the CDR3 is 12 residues. Germline lookup yields CDR1 MNHNS and CDR2 SASEGT.

This clonotype was observed a handful of times. The chain has TRBV7-9 and TRBJ2-3, with D unclear. Trimming left V 1 base short and J 1 base short, with 9 bases between. Per germline, CDR1 SEHNR and CDR2 FQNEAQ (reference sequence). The length of the CDR3 is 15 residues. The CDR3 sequence: CASSLVQSRTDTQYF. CDR3 in DNA: TGTGCCAGCAGCTTAGTACAGAGCCGCACAGATACGCAGTATTTT. The whole variable domain, filled in from reference TRBV7-9 and TRBJ2-3, reads DTGVSQNPRHKITKRGQNVTFRCDPISEHNRLYWYRQTLGQGPEFLTYFQNEAQLEKSRLLSDRFSAERPKGSFSTLEIQRTEQGDSAMYLCASSLVQSRTDTQYFGPGTRLTVL.

This clonotype has a count of ten or more. The chain joins TRBV29-1 to TRBJ1-2; 8 bases match TRBD1. V was pared by 2 bases and J by 2 bases, with 4 bases of the junction left unmatched. The CDR3 length is 14 residues. CDR1 is SQVTM, CDR2 ANQGSEA, per germline. DNA for the CDR3: TGCAGCGTTGAAACGACAGGGGCAAACTATGGCTACACCTTC. This encodes CSVETTGANYGYTF. The whole variable domain, remainder taken from reference TRBV29-1 and TRBJ1-2, is SAVISQKPSRDICQRGTSLTIQCQVDSQVTMMFWYRQQPGQSLTLIATANQGSEATYESGFVIDKFPISRPNLTFSTLTVSNMSPEDSSIYLCSVETTGANYGYTFGSGTRLTVV.

The V call is TRBV11-2, the J call TRBJ1-1, with unresolved D. The CDR3 totals 15 residues. Trimming removed 1 base at V and 3 bases at J, with 12 bases between. Germline CDR1 SGHAT, CDR2 FQNNGV. The CDR3 region has the DNA TGTGCCAGCAGCTTAGGGATAGGGTGGTACACTGAAGCTTTCTTT. Translation gives CASSLGIGWYTEAFF.

This clonotype was observed a handful of times. The chain joins TRBV7-2 to TRBJ2-1, with 14 bases lining up with TRBD2. This CDR3 contains 15 residues. Trimming at V came to 5 bases and at J to 5 bases, leaving 2 bases not matched to a gene. The germline gives CDR1 SGHTA, CDR2 FQGNSA. The CDR3 DNA follows: TGTGCCAGCAGCCCGACTAGCGGGGGGGACAATGAGCAGTTCTTC. It is translated as CASSPTSGGDNEQFF. Supplemented by reference TRBV7-2 and TRBJ2-1, the full variable domain reads GAGVSQSPSNKVTEKGKDVELRCDPISGHTALYWYRQSLGQGLEFLIYFQGNSAPDKSGLPSDRFSAERTGGSVSTLTIQRTQQEDSAVYLCASSPTSGGDNEQFFGPGTRLTVL.

The rearrangement links TRBV5-1 to TRBJ2-1; 8 bases are shared with TRBD2. Per the germline V gene, CDR1 is SGHRS and CDR2 is YFSETQ. Trimming cost V 5 bases and J 5 bases; bases outside gene matches: 6. The CDR3 loop spans 14 amino acids. CDR3 loop: CASSRSGSHNEQFF. Here the CDR3 DNA reads TGCGCCAGCAGTCGAAGCGGGAGCCACAATGAGCAGTTCTTC.

The sample holds a few counts of this clonotype. The J gene is TRBJ2-1, the V gene TRBV5-6; 7 nucleotides match TRBD2. V gave up 6 bases and J gave up 8 bases; unmatched junction bases: 11. CDR1 and CDR2 from the germline V gene are SGHDT and YYEEEE. CDR3 length: 14 residues. This CDR3 is CASKTIGGSDEQFF. The CDR3, as DNA: TGTGCCAGCAAAACTATCGGGGGGAGTGATGAGCAGTTCTTC.

The table lists this clonotype with a few counts. This chain uses TRBV5-6 with TRBJ1-5; no definite D call. V lost 0 bases and J 3 bases, leaving 10 bases between the germline ends. Germline CDR1 and CDR2: SGHDT and YYEEEE. The CDR3 extends over 15 amino acids. The CDR3 DNA follows: TGTGCCAGCAGCTTGGGACGGCAACTCAATCAGCCCCAGCATTTT. It translates to CASSLGRQLNQPQHF.

This clonotype appeared a few times. V is TRBV7-2 and J is TRBJ2-3; 11 nucleotides match TRBD2. Per germline, CDR1 SGHTA and CDR2 FQGNSA. The CDR3 covers 16 residues. Trimming at V came to 5 bases and at J to 7 bases, leaving 11 bases not matched to a gene. DNA of the CDR3: TGTGCCAGCAGCCCCTCTCGGACTAGCGGGTCCTATACGCAGTATTTT. Its protein is CASSPSRTSGSYTQYF.

The chain joins TRBV20-1 to TRBJ1-5; D is unresolved. The V and J ends lost 5 bases and 3 bases respectively, with 11 bases between them. This CDR3 has 13 residues. The germline V gene has CDR1 DFQATT and CDR2 SNEGSKA (reference sequence). The CDR3 DNA sequence: TGCAGTGCTTCCATGGTAGACAATCAGCCCCAGCATTTT. This encodes CSASMVDNQPQHF.

This clonotype was seen a few times. The chain combines TRBV9 with TRBJ2-7, with D unclear. The germline V gene encodes CDR1 SGDLS and CDR2 YYNGEE. The CDR3 extends over 14 amino acids. Trimming cost V 4 bases and J 7 bases, with 18 bases left between them. CDR3 in DNA: TGTGCCAGCAGCCCGCGCCCGGATCCCCGGGAGCAGTACTTC. As protein: CASSPRPDPREQYF.

The rearrangement links TRBV7-2 to TRBJ1-5, with D unclear. The CDR3 has 14 amino acids. V lost 2 bases and J 6 bases, leaving 11 bases between the germline ends. The germline V gene encodes CDR1 SGHTA and CDR2 FQGNSA. CDR3 protein: CASSLRAWAQPQHF. The CDR3 coding sequence is TGTGCCAGCAGCTTACGGGCGTGGGCTCAGCCCCAGCATTTT.

J is TRBJ2-2 and V is TRBV7-9, with TRBD2 matching 11 bases. Per germline, CDR1 SEHNR and CDR2 FQNEAQ (reference sequence). The CDR3 is 17 amino acids. After removal of 0 bases from V and 4 bases from J, the junction contained 4 bases not matched to a gene. In DNA form, the CDR3 reads TGTGCCAGCAGCTTAGCGGGGACTAGCGGCTTCACCGGGGAGCTGTTTTTT. It yields the protein CASSLAGTSGFTGELFF.

This clonotype was detected many times. The V and J genes are TRBV28 and TRBJ1-1, with TRBD1 matching 7 bases. The CDR3 totals 13 residues. V was clipped by 3 bases and J by 11 bases; unmatched bases: 9. CDR1 and CDR2 from the germline V gene are MDHEN and SYDVKM. CDR3 residues: CASSFVTGTRAFF. The CDR3 region has the DNA TGTGCCAGCAGTTTCGTGACAGGGACTAGGGCTTTCTTT.

As for this clonotype: Lacking the conserved final phenylalanine or tryptophan, this CDR3 likely reflects a read error. Because the CDR3's place on the DNA is in doubt, the DNA is left out and the CDR3 is given as listed by TCRdb. This sequence joins TRBV12-3 or TRBV12-4 and TRBJ2-4; the table assigns TRBD2, which was not confirmed against the DNA. Ends included, the CDR3 has 12 residues. CDR3 protein: CASSFGRAGWVL.

This clonotype was detected a few times. The chain joins TRBV6-1 to TRBJ1-1; D not resolved. The V gene's germline CDR1 is MNHNS and CDR2 SASEGT. The CDR3 covers 11 residues. V lost 5 bases and J 12 bases, leaving 13 bases between the germline ends. The CDR3 DNA sequence: TGTGCCAGCAGTTTCTGGGCGGGGACTTTCTTT. Translated: CASSFWAGTFF.

This clonotype has a handful of counts. This sequence joins TRBV5-1 and TRBJ2-7; no firm D call. The CDR3 is 14 amino acids. Germline V gene data show CDR1 as SGHRS and CDR2 as YFSETQ. The germline V and J ends were trimmed by 4 bases and 2 bases, with 13 bases remaining between them. For the CDR3, the DNA is TGCGCCAGCAGCCTACGTGACGTTGCCTACGAGCAGTACTTC. Translation gives CASSLRDVAYEQYF.

The table lists this clonotype with a few counts. The chain links TRBV11-1 to TRBJ1-1, with 7 bases fitting TRBD1. Trimming removed 1 base from V and 11 bases from J; junction bases left unmatched: 16. The length of the CDR3 is 16 residues. Germline CDR1 SGHAT, CDR2 FQDESV (reference sequence). CDR3 DNA: TGTGCCAGCAGCTTAGACCCAAGTCGGGACAGCGAGGTTGCTTTCTTT. It encodes CASSLDPSRDSEVAFF.

This clonotype has only a few counts. The chain uses TRBV20-1 and TRBJ2-3; D gene ambiguous. This CDR3 has 12 amino acids. Per germline, CDR1 DFQATT and CDR2 SNEGSKA (reference sequence). With 5 bases removed from V and 4 bases from J, the gap between germline ends came to 10 bases. The CDR3 loop is CSASWVPDTQYF. CDR3 DNA sequence: TGCAGTGCTTCCTGGGTGCCAGATACGCAGTATTTT.

The chain has TRBV18 and TRBJ2-3; D is unclear. The ends were cut back, 1 base at V and 3 bases at J, with 5 bases in the middle. CDR1 is KGHSH and CDR2 is LQKENI in the germline V gene. This CDR3 region has 13 residues. The DNA for the CDR3 is TGTGCCAGCTCACCACGACAAACAGATACGCAGTATTTT. As protein: CASSPRQTDTQYF.

This clonotype showed up just a few times. The CDR3 DNA follows: TGTGCCAGCAGTTTATTGGCCTCCTTCCGAACAGGGCCAAGCACAGATACGCAGTATTTT. Its protein is CASSLLASFRTGPSTDTQYF. This sequence joins TRBV12-3 or TRBV12-4 and TRBJ2-3; D is possibly TRBD1 (6 bases). Trimming removed 2 bases at V and 0 bases at J, with 24 bases between. The CDR3 sequence is 20 residues long.

V usage is TRBV6-1 and J usage is TRBJ2-7; 11 positions agree with TRBD2. V lost 4 bases and J lost 3; bases outside the gene matches: 2. The CDR3 runs 14 residues. In germline, CDR1 is MNHNS, CDR2 SASEGT. Here the CDR3 DNA reads TGTGCCAGCAGTGGGGGACTAGCGGTCTACGAGCAGTACTTC. The encoded protein is CASSGGLAVYEQYF.